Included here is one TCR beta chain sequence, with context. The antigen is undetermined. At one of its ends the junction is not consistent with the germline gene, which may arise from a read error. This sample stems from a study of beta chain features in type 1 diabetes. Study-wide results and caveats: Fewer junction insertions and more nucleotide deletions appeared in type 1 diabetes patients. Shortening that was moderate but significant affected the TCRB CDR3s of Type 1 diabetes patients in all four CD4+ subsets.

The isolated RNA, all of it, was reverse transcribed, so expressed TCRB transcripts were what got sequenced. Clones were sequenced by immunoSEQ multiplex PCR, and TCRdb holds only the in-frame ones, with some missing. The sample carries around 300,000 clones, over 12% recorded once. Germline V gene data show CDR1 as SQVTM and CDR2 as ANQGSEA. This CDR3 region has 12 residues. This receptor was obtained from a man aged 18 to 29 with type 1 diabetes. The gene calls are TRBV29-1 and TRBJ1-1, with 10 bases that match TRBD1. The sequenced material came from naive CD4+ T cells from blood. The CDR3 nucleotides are TGCAGCTTTGACAGGGGGCAAGTTGAAGCTTTCTTT. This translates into CSFDRGQVEAFF. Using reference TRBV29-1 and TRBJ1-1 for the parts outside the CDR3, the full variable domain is SAVISQKPSRDICQRGTSLTIQCQVDSQVTMMFWYRQQPGQSLTLIATANQGSEATYESGFVIDKFPISRPNLTFSTLTVSNMSPEDSSIYLCSFDRGQVEAFFGQGTRLTVV.